Below are 30 T cell receptor beta chains sequenced from a single sample in a study of shared clonotypes between healthy human individuals. The repertoire was sequenced with immunoSEQ multiplex PCR; TCRdb's copy has only in-frame clones and lacks some. The table has some 1.5 million clones, more than 95% seen once. Sequencing input: naive CD4+ T cells sorted from blood. The subset is: CD45RA+ positively selected. The receptors come from a man aged 25 to 40 in good health.

J is TRBJ2-7 and V is TRBV6-5; D is possibly TRBD2 (5 bases). Per the germline V gene, CDR1 is MNHEY and CDR2 is SVGAGI. The CDR3 consists of 13 residues. V lost 8 bases to trimming and J lost 2 bases, with 13 bases between them. The CDR3: CASGSRTPYEQYF. Here the CDR3 DNA reads TGTGCCAGCGGGAGCAGGACCCCCTACGAGCAGTACTTC.

This chain uses TRBV6-1 with TRBJ2-7; no clear D gene. The germline V and J ends were trimmed by 3 bases and 3 bases, with 6 bases remaining between them. The CDR3 is 12 residues long. CDR1 and CDR2 (germline): MNHNS, SASEGT. The CDR3 here is CASSEFYYEQYF. The CDR3 nucleotides are TGTGCCAGCAGTGAGTTTTACTACGAGCAGTACTTC.

V gene TRBV6-1 combines with J gene TRBJ1-3, with 8 bases identical to TRBD1. Unmatched junction bases numbered 8, after V lost 4 bases and J lost 0 bases. Germline V gene data show CDR1 as MNHNS and CDR2 as SASEGT. The CDR3 contains 17 residues. CDR3 bases: TGTGCCAGCAGTGCCCCCGGGACAGGCCTCTCTGGAAACACCATATATTTT. It is translated as CASSAPGTGLSGNTIYF.

This chain connects TRBV14 to TRBJ2-6; D possibly corresponds to TRBD2 (7 bases). Trimming removed 4 bases at V and 0 bases at J, with 19 bases between. The CDR3 runs 19 residues. Germline V lookup: CDR1 SGHDN, CDR2 FVKESK. CDR3 bases: TGTGCCAGCAGCCCCCTCATAGGGAGGGGACACTCTGGGGCCAACGTCCTGACTTTC. This encodes CASSPLIGRGHSGANVLTF.

The chain recombines TRBV19 with TRBJ2-7, with 11 bases fitting TRBD2. The CDR3 loop spans 13 amino acids. J lost 6 bases, V lost 5 bases, and 3 bases had no gene match. Looked up from germline, CDR1 is LNHDA and CDR2 is SQIVND (reference sequence). The CDR3 DNA reads as TGTGCCAGTAGTCACCTAGCGGGAGGCGAGCAGTACTTC. The encoded protein is CASSHLAGGEQYF.

The chain combines TRBV9 with TRBJ1-2, with D unclear. The ends were cut back, 0 bases at V and 4 bases at J, with 16 bases in the middle. This CDR3 contains 16 residues. Looked up from germline, CDR1 is SGDLS and CDR2 is YYNGEE. CDR3 nucleotide sequence: TGTGCCAGCAGCGTAGGGTCTGGTGGCGGGTCCTATGGCTACACCTTC. As protein: CASSVGSGGGSYGYTF.

CDR3: CAISESVGLATEQFF. Written as DNA, the CDR3 is TGTGCCATCAGTGAGTCGGTGGGACTAGCAACTGAGCAGTTCTTC. The chain carries TRBV10-3 and TRBJ2-1, with TRBD2 matching 9 bases. The CDR3 has 15 residues. The germline V gene has CDR1 ENHRY and CDR2 SYGVKD. V lost 0 bases, J lost 9 bases, and 6 bases stayed unmatched.

This clone was seen at least ten times. The V and J genes are TRBV5-1 and TRBJ1-2; TRBD1 is a possible D gene (6 bases). The CDR3 is 15 amino acids. Germline V gene sequence: CDR1 SGHRS, CDR2 YFSETQ. V was shortened by 0 bases and J by 5 bases, with 14 bases between the two germline ends. The chain's CDR3 is CASSLAMGAVYGYTF. The DNA for the CDR3 is TGCGCCAGCAGCTTGGCCATGGGGGCGGTGTATGGCTACACCTTC.

The J gene is TRBJ2-7, the V gene TRBV19; D is uncertain. CDR1 and CDR2 from the germline V gene are LNHDA and SQIVND (reference sequence). The germline V and J ends were trimmed by 8 bases and 3 bases, with 8 bases remaining between them. The CDR3 loop spans 11 amino acids. This CDR3 is CASGDFYEQYF. CDR3 sequence (DNA): TGTGCCAGTGGAGACTTCTACGAGCAGTACTTC.

This rearrangement joins TRBV5-4 to TRBJ2-3; 7 nucleotides agree with TRBD1. The germline gives CDR1 SGHNT, CDR2 YYREEE (reference sequence). The CDR3 has 15 amino acids. Trimming at V came to 0 bases and at J to 6 bases, leaving 7 bases not matched to a gene. The CDR3 coding sequence is TGTGCCAGCAGCTTGGACAGGGGCGCCCGGGATACGCAGTATTTT. Translation gives CASSLDRGARDTQYF.

The chain joins TRBV18 to TRBJ2-3; D is perhaps TRBD2 (5 bases). The V gene's germline CDR1 is KGHSH and CDR2 LQKENI. The length of the CDR3 is 14 residues. The V end was cut by 1 base, the J end by 3 bases, with 8 bases between. DNA of the CDR3: TGTGCCAGCTCACCACTGAGGGATACAGATACGCAGTATTTT. This encodes CASSPLRDTDTQYF.

The chain links TRBV5-1 to TRBJ2-7; D is ambiguous. Germline V gene lookup returns CDR1 SGHRS and CDR2 YFSETQ. The V end was cut by 0 bases, the J end by 4 bases, with 14 bases between. The CDR3 extends over 15 amino acids. The CDR3 DNA sequence: TGCGCCAGCAGCTTGGTAAAAGCTAGTCGGTACGAGCAGTACTTC. This translates into CASSLVKASRYEQYF.

The genes are TRBV9 and TRBJ2-1, with 9 bases identical to TRBD2. Germline CDR1 and CDR2: SGDLS and YYNGEE. V shed 2 bases, J shed 1 base, and the junction held 4 bases outside the gene matches. CDR3 length: 16 residues. The DNA for the CDR3 is TGTGCCAGCAGCGTCCTCGGACTAGCGTCCTACAATGAGCAGTTCTTC. Its protein product is CASSVLGLASYNEQFF.

DNA of the CDR3: TGTGCCAGCAGTGAATATAGTATTGGGACAGGGGTCGAGCAGTACTTC. Translated, it gives CASSEYSIGTGVEQYF. The chain carries TRBV2 and TRBJ2-7; 10 bases align to TRBD1. The CDR3 is made up of 16 amino acids. Trimming at V came to 2 bases and at J to 6 bases, leaving 10 bases not matched to a gene. From germline, CDR1 is SNHLY and CDR2 FYNNEI.

Remarks on this clone: The same CDR3 arises from other DNA sequences in this sample as well. The V and J genes are TRBV28 and TRBJ2-2; D is undetermined. V lost 0 bases, J lost 5 bases, and 4 bases lay in between. Per the germline V gene, CDR1 is MDHEN and CDR2 is SYDVKM. The CDR3 totals 13 residues. The CDR3, as DNA: TGTGCCAGCAGTTTATGGGGGACCGGGGAGCTGTTTTTT. It codes for CASSLWGTGELFF.

This rearrangement joins TRBV21-1 to TRBJ2-3; the table's D call of TRBD2 was not tested on the DNA. TRBV21-1 is a known pseudogene. The CDR3 has 17 amino acids. CDR3 in DNA: TGTGCCAGCTTCCCCCCGGGACTAGCGGGAGGGTTGGATACGCAGTATTTT. Its protein product is CASFPPGLAGGLDTQYF.

The V gene is TRBV5-1, the J gene TRBJ2-1, with D perhaps matching TRBD1 or TRBD2 (6 bases each). The V end was cut by 4 bases, the J end by 2 bases, with 10 bases between. The germline CDR1 and CDR2 sequences are SGHRS and YFSETQ. This CDR3 comprises 14 residues. This chain's CDR3 is CASSEGGTYNEQFF. Written as DNA, the CDR3 is TGCGCCAGCAGCGAGGGGGGCACCTACAATGAGCAGTTCTTC. The full variable domain, rest sourced from reference TRBV5-1 and TRBJ2-1, is KAGVTQTPRYLIKTRGQQVTLSCSPISGHRSVSWYQQTPGQGLQFLFEYFSETQRNKGNFPGRFSGRQFSNSRSEMNVSTLELGDSALYLCASSEGGTYNEQFFGPGTRLTVL.

The rearrangement joins TRBV6-5 to TRBJ2-1; D unclear. The CDR3 runs 15 residues. V lost 5 bases, J lost 0 bases, and 11 bases lay in between. CDR1 is MNHEY and CDR2 is SVGAGI in the germline V gene. CDR3: CASSILGVSYNEQFF. The CDR3 region has the DNA TGTGCCAGCAGTATCCTAGGAGTCTCCTACAATGAGCAGTTCTTC.

Details on this clone: Other DNA sequences from this sample encode an identical CDR3 as well. The gene calls are TRBV7-3 and TRBJ2-2, with 11 bases matching TRBD2. The CDR3 is 16 residues long. V trimming: 2 bases; J trimming: 4 bases; junction bases outside the gene matches: 3. Looked up from germline, CDR1 is SGHTA and CDR2 is FQGTGA. The CDR3 DNA sequence: TGTGCCAGCAGCTTACGGCTAGCGGGAGGCACCGGGGAGCTGTTTTTT. Amino acid sequence: CASSLRLAGGTGELFF.

The chain employs TRBV18 and TRBJ2-4; D tentatively reads TRBD1 or TRBD2 (5 bases each). The CDR3 runs to 15 residues. V was shortened by 6 bases and J by 2 bases, with 14 bases between the two germline ends. The germline V gene has CDR1 KGHSH and CDR2 LQKENI. The CDR3 loop is CASSQGPLSKNIQYF. The CDR3 DNA follows: TGTGCCAGCTCCCAGGGACCGCTTTCCAAAAACATTCAGTACTTC.

The chain carries TRBV7-3 and TRBJ2-1; 9 nucleotides agree with TRBD2. Germline lookup yields CDR1 SGHTA and CDR2 FQGTGA. V lost 2 bases and J lost 14; bases outside the gene matches: 13. The CDR3 length is 15 residues. The CDR3: CASSLFSTSGKGKFF. The CDR3, as DNA: TGTGCCAGCAGCTTATTTTCGACTAGCGGAAAAGGAAAGTTCTTC.

This chain connects TRBV15 to TRBJ2-1; 10 bases agree with TRBD2. Germline CDR1 is LNHNV and CDR2 is YYDKDF (reference sequence). Trimming cost V 0 bases and J 9 bases; bases outside gene matches: 5. CDR3 length: 15 amino acids. The CDR3 bases are TGTGCCACCAGCAGAGATACTAGCGGGATCGGTGAGCAGTTCTTC. This codes for CATSRDTSGIGEQFF. The complete variable domain, with remaining parts taken from reference TRBV15 and TRBJ2-1, reads DAMVIQNPRYQVTQFGKPVTLSCSQTLNHNVMYWYQQKSSQAPKLLFHYYDKDFNNEADTPDNFQSRRPNTSFCFLDIRSPGLGDTAMYLCATSRDTSGIGEQFFGPGTRLTVL.

V gene TRBV7-8 combines with J gene TRBJ2-3; D is possibly TRBD2 (6 bases). V was clipped by 2 bases and J by 6 bases, with 15 bases between them. CDR1 is SGHVS, CDR2 FQNEAQ, per germline. CDR3 size: 15 residues. Written as DNA, the CDR3 is TGTGCCAGCAGCTTATATCGCGGGGTAGCCGATACGCAGTATTTT. It specifies CASSLYRGVADTQYF.

The chain employs TRBV6-1 and TRBJ2-3; D is tentatively TRBD1 or TRBD2 (5 bases each). The CDR3 contains 13 residues. The V end was cut by 11 bases, the J end by 9 bases, with 21 bases between. Germline V gives CDR1 MNHNS, CDR2 SASEGT. The chain's CDR3 is CAHQTEGPGTQYF. The CDR3 region has the DNA TGTGCCCACCAAACTGAGGGGCCTGGCACGCAGTATTTT.

This chain joins TRBV6-6 and TRBJ2-7, with D possibly TRBD2 on 5 matching bases. Trimming removed 7 bases at V and 3 bases at J, with 16 bases between. The CDR3 has 14 amino acids. The germline CDR1 and CDR2 sequences are MNHNY and SVGAGI (reference sequence). The CDR3 DNA is TGTGCCAGCACTCCCCGGGAATTGGTCTACGAGCAGTACTTC. Its protein is CASTPRELVYEQYF.

The CDR3 DNA reads TGTGCCAGCTCACCAATGATCCAGCAGGATGAGCAGTTCTTC. It specifies CASSPMIQQDEQFF. The gene calls are TRBV18 and TRBJ2-1, with unresolved D. V shed 2 bases and J shed 8 bases, with 13 bases lying between them. CDR1 KGHSH and CDR2 LQKENI come from the germline V gene. The CDR3 loop spans 14 amino acids. The complete variable domain, with remaining parts taken from reference TRBV18 and TRBJ2-1, reads NAGVMQNPRHLVRRRGQEARLRCSPMKGHSHVYWYRQLPEEGLKFMVYLQKENIIDESGMPKERFSAEFPKEGPSILRIQQVVRGDSAAYFCASSPMIQQDEQFFGPGTRLTVL.

On this clone: One end of the junction varies from germline; a read error may be responsible. This chain joins TRBV4-3 and TRBJ1-1, with a possible D match to TRBD1 (6 bases). The CDR3 contains 15 residues. Germline assignment: CDR1 LGHNA and CDR2 YSLEER. As DNA, the CDR3 is TGCGCCAGCACCCAAAGGGGGAAGGGGACCACTGAAGCTTTCTTT. This gives the protein CASTQRGKGTTEAFF.

The chain employs TRBV6-5 and TRBJ2-7, with 7 nucleotides matching TRBD2. This CDR3 contains 14 residues. Losses at the gene ends were 2 bases for V and 3 bases for J; bases not matched to a gene: 4. Germline CDR1 reads MNHEY; CDR2 reads SVGAGI. The CDR3 loop reads CASSYRGGFYEQYF. The DNA for the CDR3 is TGTGCCAGCAGTTACCGGGGAGGGTTCTACGAGCAGTACTTC.

Remarks on this clone: The sample carries other DNA sequences with the same CDR3. The chain has TRBV11-3 and TRBJ2-2; no reliable D call. The ends were cut back, 0 bases at V and 2 bases at J, with 4 bases in the middle. This CDR3 has 14 residues. Germline lookup yields CDR1 SGHNT and CDR2 YENEEA. CDR3 residues: CASSLDSNTGELFF. CDR3 sequence (DNA): TGTGCCAGCAGCTTAGACTCCAACACCGGGGAGCTGTTTTTT.

The chain joins TRBV21-1 to TRBJ1-2. TRBV21-1 is a known pseudogene. The CDR3 spans 9 residues. CDR3 loop: CARCYGYTF. DNA for the CDR3: TGTGCCAGGTGCTATGGCTACACCTTC.